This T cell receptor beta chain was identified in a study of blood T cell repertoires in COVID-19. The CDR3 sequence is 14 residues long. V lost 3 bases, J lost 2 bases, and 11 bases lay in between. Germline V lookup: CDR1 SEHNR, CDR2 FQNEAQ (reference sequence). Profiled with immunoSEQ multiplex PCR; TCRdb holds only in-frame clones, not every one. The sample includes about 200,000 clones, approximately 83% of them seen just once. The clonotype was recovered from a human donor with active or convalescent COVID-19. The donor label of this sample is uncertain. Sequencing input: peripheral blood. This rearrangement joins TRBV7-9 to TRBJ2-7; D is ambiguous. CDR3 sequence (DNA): TGTGCCAGCAGCTTGTCCTGGAGTACCTACGAGCAGTACTTC. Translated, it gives CASSLSWSTYEQYF.